Reported below is one T cell receptor beta chain. What it binds is not known. This sample was taken from a study of cytomegalovirus exposure and HLA in healthy donors. Findings and caveats of the study: In a later analysis, across HLA loci, associated TCR counts were highest for DRB1, lowest for HLA-C.

Use of 60 Vbeta and 13 Jbeta primers characterized the PCR. The protocol was immunoSEQ multiplex PCR, while the TCRdb copy is restricted to in-frame clones and leaves out a portion. The repertoire includes about 100,000 clones, around 83% of them detected once, and approximately 1.2% sits in the top ten. Trimming took 5 bases from V and 4 from J, leaving 13 bases between them. The germline V gene has CDR1 SNHLY and CDR2 FYNNEI. CDR3 length: 14 amino acids. This TCR derives from a woman in her late teens or twenties in good health and CMV-seronegative. The sequencing input was PBMCs. V usage is TRBV2 and J usage is TRBJ2-3; possibly TRBD2 for D (6 bases). The CDR3 spells CASSSGSLADTQYF. The CDR3 DNA reads as TGTGCCAGCAGTAGCGGGTCGTTAGCAGATACGCAGTATTTT.